Sequencing of this T cell receptor (beta chain) was carried out in a study of blood T cell repertoires in COVID-19. Turning to the study itself: Samples of COVID-19 (acute and convalescent) were obtained from the United States, Italy and Spain. In each case, the material was cDNA or gDNA derived from T cells, B-cell-depleted T cells, or PBMCs.

In the original analysis: The authors estimated nucleated cell counts from reference gene primer amplification. Clones were sequenced by immunoSEQ multiplex PCR, and TCRdb holds only the in-frame ones, with some missing. That table supplies the V and J calls and clone size; D and trimming were determined from the DNA. The sample includes roughly 570,000 clones, roughly 91% of them seen just once. Seattle patients were enrolled while actively infected and followed longitudinally. From germline, CDR1 is KGHSH and CDR2 LQKENI. The CDR3 is made up of 12 amino acids. Unmatched junction bases numbered 2, after V lost 6 bases and J lost 4 bases.

Source material: peripheral blood. The chain combines TRBV18 with TRBJ1-1; the match to TRBD1 covers 7 bases. The origin of this receptor is a woman aged 45-59 years with COVID-19, enrolled during active disease. This chain's CDR3 is CASSGTATEAFF. The CDR3 DNA reads as TGTGCCAGCTCGGGGACAGCCACTGAAGCTTTCTTT.